The clone carrying this TCR beta chain appeared many times. The antigen remains unidentified. These data originate in a study of T cells in Graves' hyperthyroidism and ophthalmopathy. Study-wide findings and caveats: Most thyroid-expanded clonotypes above 0.001 were also found in blood.

Each diagnosis drew on symptoms, thyroxine, TRAb, thyroid ultrasound and orbital computed tomography findings. Isolation of PBMCs was performed on roughly 9 ml fresh peripheral blood. Germline V gene lookup returns CDR1 MNHNS and CDR2 SASEGT. The CDR3 contains 14 residues. V lost 6 bases to trimming and J lost 1 base; unmatched junction nucleotides: 4. Regions amplified from RNA transcripts were the TCR beta CDR3 regions. RT-PCR in the first round (using the HTBI primer set) targeted the TCR CDR3. In TCRdb, the multiplex PCR reads were re-called with MiXCR into one record per CDR3 protein. The sample consists of around 600,000 distinct CDR3 sequences, 13% to 15% of them appearing once.

The sample taken for sequencing was blood. This clonotype originated in a woman younger than 35 with Graves' ophthalmopathy. The V gene is TRBV6-1, the J gene TRBJ2-3; 7 bases line up with TRBD1. The DNA for the CDR3 is TGTGCCAGCAGGACGGACAGGCGCACAGATACGCAGTATTTT. Amino acid sequence: CASRTDRRTDTQYF.